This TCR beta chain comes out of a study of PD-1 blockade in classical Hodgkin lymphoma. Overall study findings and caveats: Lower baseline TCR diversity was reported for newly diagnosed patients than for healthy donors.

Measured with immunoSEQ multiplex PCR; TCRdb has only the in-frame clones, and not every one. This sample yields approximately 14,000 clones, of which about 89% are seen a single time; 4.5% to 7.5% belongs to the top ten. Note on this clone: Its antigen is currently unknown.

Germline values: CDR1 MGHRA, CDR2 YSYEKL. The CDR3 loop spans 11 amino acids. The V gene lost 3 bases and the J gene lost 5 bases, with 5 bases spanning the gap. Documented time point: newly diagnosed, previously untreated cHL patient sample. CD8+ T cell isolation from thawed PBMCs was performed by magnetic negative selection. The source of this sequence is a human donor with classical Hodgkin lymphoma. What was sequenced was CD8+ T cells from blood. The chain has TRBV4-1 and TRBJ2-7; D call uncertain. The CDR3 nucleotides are TGCGCCAGCAGCCACGGGCACGAGCAGTACTTC. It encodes CASSHGHEQYF.